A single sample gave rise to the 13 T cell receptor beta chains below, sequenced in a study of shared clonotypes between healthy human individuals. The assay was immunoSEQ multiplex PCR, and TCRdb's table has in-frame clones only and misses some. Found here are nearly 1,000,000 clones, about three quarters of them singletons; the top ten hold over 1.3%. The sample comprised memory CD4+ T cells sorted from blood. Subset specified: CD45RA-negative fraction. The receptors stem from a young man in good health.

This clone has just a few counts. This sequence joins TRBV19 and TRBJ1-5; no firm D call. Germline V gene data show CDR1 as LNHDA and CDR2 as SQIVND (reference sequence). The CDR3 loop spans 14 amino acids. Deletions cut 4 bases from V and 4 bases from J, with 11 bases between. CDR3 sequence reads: CASSTTGDNQPQHF. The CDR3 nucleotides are TGTGCCAGTAGTACGACGGGAGATAATCAGCCCCAGCATTTT.

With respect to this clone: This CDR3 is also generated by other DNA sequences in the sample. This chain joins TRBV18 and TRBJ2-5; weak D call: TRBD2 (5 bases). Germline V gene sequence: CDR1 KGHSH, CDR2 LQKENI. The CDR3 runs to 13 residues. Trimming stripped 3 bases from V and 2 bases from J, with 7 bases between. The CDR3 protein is CASSPPGQETQYF. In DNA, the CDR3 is TGTGCCAGCTCACCTCCGGGACAAGAGACCCAGTACTTC.

The CDR3 DNA reads TGTGCCAGCAGCGAGGGACTAGCGGGAGGCCTTCAGTACTTC. This sequence encodes CASSEGLAGGLQYF. This rearrangement joins TRBV6-1 to TRBJ2-4; TRBD2 matches at 15 bases. Germline V gene sequence: CDR1 MNHNS, CDR2 SASEGT. J lost 11 bases, V lost 6 bases, and 5 bases had no gene match. This CDR3 has 14 residues.

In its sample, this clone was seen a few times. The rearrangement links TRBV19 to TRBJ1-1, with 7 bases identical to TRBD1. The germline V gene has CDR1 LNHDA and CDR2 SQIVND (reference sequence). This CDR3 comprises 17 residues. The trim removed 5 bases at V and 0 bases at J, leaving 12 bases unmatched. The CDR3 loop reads CASSFLTGSTMNTEAFF. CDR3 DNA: TGTGCCAGTAGTTTCCTGACAGGGTCTACCATGAACACTGAAGCTTTCTTT.

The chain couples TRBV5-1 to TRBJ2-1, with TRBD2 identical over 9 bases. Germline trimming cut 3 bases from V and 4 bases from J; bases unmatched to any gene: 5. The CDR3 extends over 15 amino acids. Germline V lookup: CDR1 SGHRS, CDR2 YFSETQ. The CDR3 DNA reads TGCGCCAGCAGCTGGACGACTAGCGGATACAATGAGCAGTTCTTC. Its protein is CASSWTTSGYNEQFF.

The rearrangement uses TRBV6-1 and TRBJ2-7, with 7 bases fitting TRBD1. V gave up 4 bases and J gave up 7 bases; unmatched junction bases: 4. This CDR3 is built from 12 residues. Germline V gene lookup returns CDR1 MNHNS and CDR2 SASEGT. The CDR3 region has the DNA TGTGCCAGCAGTGTGACAGGGTCTGAGCAGTACTTC. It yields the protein CASSVTGSEQYF.

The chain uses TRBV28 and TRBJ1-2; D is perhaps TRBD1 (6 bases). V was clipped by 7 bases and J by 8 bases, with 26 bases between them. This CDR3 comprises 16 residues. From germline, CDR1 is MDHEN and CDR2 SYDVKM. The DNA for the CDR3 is TGTGCCAGCACCCAAGGGTCGGACAGACCAAACGGGGGCTACACCTTC. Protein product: CASTQGSDRPNGGYTF.

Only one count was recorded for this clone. Here the CDR3 DNA reads TGCGCCAGCAGCCCCTACAGGGGAAGGGATCGGGAGACCCAGTACTTC. Amino acids: CASSPYRGRDRETQYF. The V gene is TRBV4-1, the J gene TRBJ2-5, with 7 bases fitting TRBD1. The CDR3 length is 16 residues. J lost 5 bases, V lost 4 bases, and 13 bases had no gene match. From germline, CDR1 is MGHRA and CDR2 YSYEKL.

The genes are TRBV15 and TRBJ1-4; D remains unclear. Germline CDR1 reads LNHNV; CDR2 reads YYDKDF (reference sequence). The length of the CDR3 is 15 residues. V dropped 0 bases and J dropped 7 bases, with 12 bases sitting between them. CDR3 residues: CATSREVGRGEKLFF. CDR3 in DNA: TGTGCCACCAGCAGAGAGGTGGGGAGAGGTGAAAAACTGTTTTTT.

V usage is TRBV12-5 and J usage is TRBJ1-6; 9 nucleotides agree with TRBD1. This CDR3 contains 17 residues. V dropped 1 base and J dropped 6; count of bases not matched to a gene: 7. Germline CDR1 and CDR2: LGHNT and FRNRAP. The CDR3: CASGLAQGALFNSPLHF. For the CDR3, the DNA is TGTGCTAGTGGTTTGGCACAGGGGGCGCTTTTTAATTCACCCCTCCACTTT.

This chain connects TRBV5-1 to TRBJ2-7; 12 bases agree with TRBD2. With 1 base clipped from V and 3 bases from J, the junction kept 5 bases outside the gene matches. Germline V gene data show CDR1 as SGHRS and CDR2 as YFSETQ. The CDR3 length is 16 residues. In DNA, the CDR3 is TGCGCCAGCAGCTTGACCGGGACTAGCGGGCACTACGAGCAGTACTTC. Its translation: CASSLTGTSGHYEQYF.

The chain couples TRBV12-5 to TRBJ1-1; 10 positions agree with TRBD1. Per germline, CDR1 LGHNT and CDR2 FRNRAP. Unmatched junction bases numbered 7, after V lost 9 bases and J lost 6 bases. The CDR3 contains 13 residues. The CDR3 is CASGTGVGAEAFF. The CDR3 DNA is TGTGCTAGCGGGACAGGGGTGGGGGCTGAAGCTTTCTTT. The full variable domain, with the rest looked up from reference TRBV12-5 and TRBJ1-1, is DARVTQTPRHKVTEMGQEVTMRCQPILGHNTVFWYRQTMMQGLELLAYFRNRAPLDDSGMPKDRFSAEMPDATLATLKIQPSEPRDSAVYFCASGTGVGAEAFFGQGTRLTVV.

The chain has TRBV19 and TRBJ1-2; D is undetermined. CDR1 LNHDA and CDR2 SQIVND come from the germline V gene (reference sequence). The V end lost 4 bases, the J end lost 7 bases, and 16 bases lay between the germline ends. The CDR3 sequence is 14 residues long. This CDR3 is CASSTTVEGLGYTF. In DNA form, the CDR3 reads TGTGCCAGTAGTACCACCGTTGAGGGTCTTGGCTACACCTTC.